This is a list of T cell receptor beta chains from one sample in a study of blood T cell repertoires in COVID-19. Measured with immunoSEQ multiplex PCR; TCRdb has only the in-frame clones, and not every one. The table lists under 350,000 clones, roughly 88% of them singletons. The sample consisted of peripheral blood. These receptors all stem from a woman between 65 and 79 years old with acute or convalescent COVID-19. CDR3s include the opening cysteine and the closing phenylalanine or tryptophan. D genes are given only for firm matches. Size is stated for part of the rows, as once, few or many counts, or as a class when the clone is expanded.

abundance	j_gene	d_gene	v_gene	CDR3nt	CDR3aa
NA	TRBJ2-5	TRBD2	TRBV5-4	TGTGCCAGCAGCTTGGGGGACTATCTCCAAGAGACCCAGTACTTC	CASSLGDYLQETQYF
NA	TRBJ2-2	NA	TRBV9	TGTGCCAGCAGCTTCGCCCCGTCAGTGAACACCGGGGAGCTGTTTTTT	CASSFAPSVNTGELFF
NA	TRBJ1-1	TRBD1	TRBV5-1	TGCGCCAGCAGCTGGGGACAGGGGCACACTGAAGCTTTCTTT	CASSWGQGHTEAFF
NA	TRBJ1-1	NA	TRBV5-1	TGCGCCAGCAGCCCCCAGGTCATGGGGAACACTGAAGCTTTCTTT	CASSPQVMGNTEAFF
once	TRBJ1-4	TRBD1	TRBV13	TGTGCCAGCAGCTTTTCTTCTACAGGGGGAAAACTGTTTTTT	CASSFSSTGGKLFF
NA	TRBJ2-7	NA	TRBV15	TGTGCCACCAGCAGAGGCGGGCCCGTGGGCGAGCAGTACTTC	CATSRGGPVGEQYF
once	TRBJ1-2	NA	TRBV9	TGTGCCAGCAAGGACCCTGGGGGGTTTGGCTACACCTTC	CASKDPGGFGYTF
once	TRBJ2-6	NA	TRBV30	TGTGCCTGGAGTGCGGGGGGCGATGGGGCCAACGTCCTGACTTTC	CAWSAGGDGANVLTF
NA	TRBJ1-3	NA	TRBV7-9	TGTGCCAGCAGCTGGTATAGGACACTTACCGGAAACACCATATATTTT	CASSWYRTLTGNTIYF
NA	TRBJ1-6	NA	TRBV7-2	TGTGCCAGCAGCTTCGGGAGGGGCTCGACTAATTCACCCCTCCACTTT	CASSFGRGSTNSPLHF
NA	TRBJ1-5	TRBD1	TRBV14	TGTGCCAGCAGCCATAGAACCAGGGGGTTGAACCAGCCCCAGCATTTT	CASSHRTRGLNQPQHF
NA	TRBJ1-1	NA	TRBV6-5	TGTGCCAGCAGTTCACGGACTAGTGGCGCTTTCTTT	CASSSRTSGAFF
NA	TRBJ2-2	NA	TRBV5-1	TGCGCCAGCAGCCCCCCCCAGGTGTCCGGGGAGCTGTTTTTT	CASSPPQVSGELFF
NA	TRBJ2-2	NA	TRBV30	TGTGCCTGGAGGGGGCAGGGTTCGAACACCGGGGAGCTGTTTTTT	CAWRGQGSNTGELFF
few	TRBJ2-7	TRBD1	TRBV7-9	TGTGCCAGCAGCCGATTCCGGGACAGGGGCGACGAGCAGTACTTC	CASSRFRDRGDEQYF
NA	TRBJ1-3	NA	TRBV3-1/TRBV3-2	TGTGCCAGCAGCCCCTCGGGGGACTCTGGAAACACCATATATTTT	CASSPSGDSGNTIYF
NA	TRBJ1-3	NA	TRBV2	TGTGCCAGCAGACCCACGGGGGGAGGAGGAAACACCATATATTTT	CASRPTGGGGNTIYF
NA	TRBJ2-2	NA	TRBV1	TGCACCAGCAGCCACACGGGACAGCGGTCGAACACCGGGGAGCTGTTTTTT	CTSSHTGQRSNTGELFF
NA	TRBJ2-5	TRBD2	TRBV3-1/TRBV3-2	TGTGCCAGCAGCCCAGGAAGACTAGCCGGAGAGACCCAGTACTTC	CASSPGRLAGETQYF
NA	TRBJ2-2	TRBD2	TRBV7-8	TGTGCCAGCAGATATACGGGGGGGCCTACCGGGGAGCTGTTTTTT	CASRYTGGPTGELFF